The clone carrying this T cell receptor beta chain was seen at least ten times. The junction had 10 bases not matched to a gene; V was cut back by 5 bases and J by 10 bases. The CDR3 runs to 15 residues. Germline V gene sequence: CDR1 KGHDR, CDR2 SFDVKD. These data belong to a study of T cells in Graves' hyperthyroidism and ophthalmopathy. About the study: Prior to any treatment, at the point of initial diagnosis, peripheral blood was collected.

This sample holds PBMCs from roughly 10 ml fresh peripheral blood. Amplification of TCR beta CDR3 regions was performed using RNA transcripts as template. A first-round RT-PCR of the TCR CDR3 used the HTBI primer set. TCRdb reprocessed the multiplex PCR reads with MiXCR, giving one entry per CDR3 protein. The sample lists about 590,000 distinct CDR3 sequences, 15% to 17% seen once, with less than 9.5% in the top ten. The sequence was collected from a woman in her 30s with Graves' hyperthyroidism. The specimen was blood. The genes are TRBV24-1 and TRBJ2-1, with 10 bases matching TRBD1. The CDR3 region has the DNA TGTGCCACCAGTGGTAATCGGGACAGGGGAGGCGAGCAGTTCTTC. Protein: CATSGNRDRGGEQFF.